This T cell receptor beta chain was sequenced for a study of control samples from healthy donors and cancer patients. The repertoire was sequenced with immunoSEQ multiplex PCR; TCRdb's copy has only in-frame clones and lacks some. This sample has just over 150,000 clones, with 94% found just once. The CDR3 is 18 residues long. Material: blood. The source is a woman in her 40s in good health. V is TRBV21-1 and J is TRBJ1-6. TRBV21-1 counts as a pseudogene. CDR3 DNA: TGTGCCATCCTCGAGGAGGGCGTGGTGCATGGGGTTAGGTCACCCCTCCACTTT. Amino acids: CAILEEGVVHGVRSPLHF.